The 17 T cell receptor beta chains listed next were all sequenced from one sample in a study of control samples from healthy donors and cancer patients (dated by TCRdb to about 2020). The library relied on the immunoSEQ multiplex PCR assay. As stored in TCRdb, this immuneACCESS dataset retains in-frame rearrangements with V and J assigned. A fraction of the clones does not appear; measured against another copy, unresolved V genes explain less than half of the discrepancy, and the remainder lacks a known reason. The sample records over 150,000 clones, under 95% of which are singletons. 1.3% to 1.5% of the sample is held by the ten biggest clonotypes. Sequenced input: blood. All receptors derive from a woman aged 18-29 years in good health.

This CDR3 is CASSLEGILEAFF. The CDR3 DNA is TGTGCCAGCAGCTTGGAGGGGATCCTTGAAGCTTTCTTT. The chain recombines TRBV5-6 with TRBJ1-1, with TRBD1 as a possible D gene (5 bases). V lost 0 bases and J 7 bases, leaving 10 bases between the germline ends. The CDR3 runs 13 residues. Germline loops: CDR1 SGHDT, CDR2 YYEEEE.

This chain joins TRBV6-6 and TRBJ2-3; possibly TRBD1 for D (6 bases). The V gene's germline CDR1 is MNHNY and CDR2 SVGAGI (reference sequence). The CDR3 runs to 15 residues. The V and J ends lost 7 bases and 2 bases respectively, with 16 bases between them. CDR3 residues: CASNQDRTFTDTQYF. DNA for the CDR3: TGTGCCAGCAATCAAGACAGGACTTTCACAGATACGCAGTATTTT.

Concerning this clone itself: The same CDR3 is also encoded by other DNA sequences in this sample. The chain combines TRBV4-3 with TRBJ1-2; D is possibly TRBD1 (6 bases). Trimming shortened V by 1 base and J by 4 bases, and 7 bases separated the two germline ends. The CDR3 is 13 amino acids. The germline V gene has CDR1 LGHNA and CDR2 YSLEER. The CDR3, as DNA: TGCGCCAGCAGCCAAGGGACAGCCTATGGCTACACCTTC. It codes for CASSQGTAYGYTF.

This chain joins TRBV4-3 and TRBJ2-1, with TRBD2 as a possible D gene (6 bases). From germline, CDR1 is LGHNA and CDR2 YSLEER. This CDR3 is 14 amino acids long. V was shortened by 0 bases and J by 8 bases, with 11 bases between the two germline ends. The CDR3 spells CASSQDTRGDEQFF. The CDR3 DNA is TGCGCCAGCAGCCAAGATACGCGGGGAGATGAGCAGTTCTTC.

The rearrangement links TRBV10-3 to TRBJ1-1; D might be TRBD1 (6 bases). CDR1 and CDR2 from the germline V gene are ENHRY and SYGVKD. This CDR3 contains 13 residues. V shed 6 bases and J shed 7 bases, with 15 bases lying between them. The CDR3 region has the DNA TGTGCCATCAGAAACAGGGTCGACGGTGAAGCTTTCTTT. This sequence encodes CAIRNRVDGEAFF.

This chain links TRBV7-9 with TRBJ1-1; D gene ambiguous. The length of the CDR3 is 12 residues. V was clipped by 5 bases and J by 4 bases, with 8 bases between them. Germline V lookup: CDR1 SEHNR, CDR2 FQNEAQ (reference sequence). DNA of the CDR3: TGTGCCAGCAGCCCCATTAGCACTGAAGCTTTCTTT. As protein: CASSPISTEAFF.

The CDR3 region has the DNA TGTGCCAGTAGCCGGACTTCATACAATGAGCAGTTCTTC. The encoded protein is CASSRTSYNEQFF. The chain carries TRBV19 and TRBJ2-1, with D possibly being TRBD2 (5 bases). From germline, CDR1 is LNHDA and CDR2 SQIVND (reference sequence). V was trimmed by 6 bases and J by 4 bases, leaving 10 bases between them. This CDR3 is built from 13 residues.

V usage is TRBV2 and J usage is TRBJ2-1; no reliable D call. CDR1 and CDR2 from the germline V gene are SNHLY and FYNNEI. V was shortened by 4 bases and J by 7 bases, with 2 bases between the two germline ends. The CDR3 runs 10 residues. The CDR3, as DNA: TGTGCCAGCAGTGGAAATGAGCAGTTCTTC. Protein: CASSGNEQFF.

This chain joins TRBV7-9 and TRBJ1-1, with a weak D call TRBD1 (5 bases). This CDR3 has 14 amino acids. V lost 4 bases and J 0 bases, leaving 9 bases between the germline ends. CDR1 and CDR2 from the germline V gene are SEHNR and FQNEAQ (reference sequence). CDR3 protein: CASSSRGLNTEAFF. The CDR3 coding sequence is TGTGCCAGCAGCTCCCGGGGGTTGAACACTGAAGCTTTCTTT.

The rearrangement links TRBV6-5 to TRBJ2-1; D remains ambiguous. V was cut by 4 bases and J by 4 bases, with 11 bases left in between. CDR3 length equals 14 residues. CDR1 is MNHEY, CDR2 SVGAGI, per germline. CDR3 sequence reads: CASSSTDGYNEQFF. The CDR3 DNA is TGTGCCAGCAGTTCTACGGACGGATACAATGAGCAGTTCTTC.

The chain links TRBV27 to TRBJ2-3; no clear D gene. The CDR3 is made up of 17 amino acids. Germline V CDR1 and CDR2: MNHEY, SMNVEV (reference sequence). The V end was cut by 4 bases, the J end by 1 base, with 18 bases between. CDR3 sequence reads: CASSSPASTSGTDTQYF. The DNA for the CDR3 is TGTGCCAGCAGTTCGCCCGCATCGACATCAGGCACAGATACGCAGTATTTT.

The V gene is TRBV5-4, the J gene TRBJ2-5, with D maybe TRBD1 (6 bases). Trimming pared 4 bases from V and 5 bases from J, leaving 21 bases between. CDR3 length equals 16 residues. CDR1 is SGHNT and CDR2 is YYREEE in the germline V gene (reference sequence). In nucleotides, the CDR3 is TGTGCCAGCAGCCCGGGGACAAGGGGCTTCGGGGAGACCCAGTACTTC. Protein: CASSPGTRGFGETQYF.

The chain couples TRBV6-2 or TRBV6-3 to TRBJ1-1, with unresolved D. This CDR3 has 13 amino acids. Germline values: CDR1 MNHEY, CDR2 SVGEGT. V shed 4 bases and J shed 0 bases, with 6 bases lying between them. CDR3 nucleotide sequence: TGTGCCAGCAGTTTCGGCATGAACACTGAAGCTTTCTTT. As protein: CASSFGMNTEAFF.

This chain joins TRBV6-5 and TRBJ1-2, with TRBD1 identical over 7 bases. The CDR3 sequence is 14 residues long. The V gene's germline CDR1 is MNHEY and CDR2 SVGAGI. With V trimmed by 0 bases and J by 8 bases, 6 bases remained unmatched. CDR3 nucleotide sequence: TGTGCCAGCAGTTACTCGACAGGGAACCAAGGCTACACCTTC. Its protein product is CASSYSTGNQGYTF.

The V call is TRBV7-9, the J call TRBJ2-1; 7 bases match TRBD2. CDR3 size: 15 residues. Germline V lookup: CDR1 SEHNR, CDR2 FQNEAQ (reference sequence). Trimming at V came to 5 bases and at J to 4 bases, leaving 8 bases not matched to a gene. The CDR3 nucleotides read TGTGCCAGCAGCACCCTATCTAGCGGATACAATGAGCAGTTCTTC. The encoded protein is CASSTLSSGYNEQFF.

The chain uses TRBV7-9 and TRBJ1-1; possibly TRBD1 for D (5 bases). CDR3 length: 14 residues. Germline V CDR1 and CDR2: SEHNR, FQNEAQ (reference sequence). V lost 8 bases, J lost 1 base, and 14 bases lay in between. The CDR3 DNA reads as TGTGCCAGCGGACCCCCCGGGGGGAACACTGAAGCTTTCTTT. Translation gives CASGPPGGNTEAFF.

The chain uses TRBV15 and TRBJ2-7; a possible D gene is TRBD2 (5 bases). The CDR3 sequence is 15 residues long. V lost 1 base and J 3 bases, leaving 13 bases between the germline ends. CDR1 and CDR2 (germline): LNHNV, YYDKDF (reference sequence). CDR3 in amino acids: CATSRGGGLLYEQYF. CDR3 sequence (DNA): TGTGCCACCAGCAGAGGTGGCGGGTTACTCTACGAGCAGTACTTC.